These 18 T cell receptor beta chains originate from one sample sequenced in a study of beta chain features in type 1 diabetes. Expressed TCRB transcripts were sequenced after all isolated RNA was converted to cDNA. Assay: immunoSEQ multiplex PCR; the TCRdb copy retains only in-frame clones and omits some. The repertoire includes 350,000 to 400,000 clones, more than 12% of them detected once, and about 0.02% sits in the top ten. Sequenced: naive CD4+ T cells from blood. The receptors come from a woman between 18 and 29 years old in good health.

This chain connects TRBV10-3 to TRBJ1-2, with a tentative D call TRBD1 (6 bases). The V gene's germline CDR1 is ENHRY and CDR2 SYGVKD. V lost 11 bases and J 2 bases, leaving 15 bases between the germline ends. The CDR3 sequence is 13 residues long. CDR3 residues: CASRVGQNYGYTF. CDR3 bases: TGTGCCTCGCGCGTGGGACAAAACTATGGCTACACCTTC.

The V call is TRBV6-1, the J call TRBJ2-3, with 8 bases that match TRBD2. V was pared by 1 base and J by 2 bases, with 5 bases of the junction left unmatched. The germline V gene encodes CDR1 MNHNS and CDR2 SASEGT. This CDR3 has 16 residues. CDR3 nucleotides: TGTGCCAGCAGTGAAGGACTAGCGCGATACACAGATACGCAGTATTTT. Encoded protein: CASSEGLARYTDTQYF.

This clone was counted a few times. V is TRBV7-3 and J is TRBJ1-2; D is unclear. The CDR3 consists of 12 residues. Germline lookup yields CDR1 SGHTA and CDR2 FQGTGA. The V end lost 5 bases, the J end lost 6 bases, and 10 bases lay between the germline ends. The CDR3 bases are TGTGCCAGCAGCCCCGGTGTGGATGGCTACACCTTC. This codes for CASSPGVDGYTF.

The chain is built from TRBV29-1 and TRBJ2-1, with 11 bases identical to TRBD2. V shed 7 bases, J shed 9 bases, and the junction held 11 bases outside the gene matches. The CDR3 is 14 residues long. CDR1 is SQVTM and CDR2 is ANQGSEA in the germline V gene. The CDR3 DNA sequence: TGCAGCGCCGAGGTAGCGGGAGGGAGGGGTGAGCAGTTCTTC. This codes for CSAEVAGGRGEQFF.

This clone was counted between two and nine times. V usage is TRBV30 and J usage is TRBJ2-3, with 7 bases that match TRBD2. J gave up 2 bases and V 7 bases, and 9 bases lay outside the gene matches. CDR1 GTSNPN and CDR2 SVGIG come from the germline V gene (reference sequence). CDR3 length: 14 residues. The chain's CDR3 is CASGGTTATDTQYF. For the CDR3, the DNA is TGTGCCTCCGGGGGGACTACAGCCACAGATACGCAGTATTTT.

This clone was detected only a few times. The J gene is TRBJ2-1, the V gene TRBV7-2; 10 nucleotides line up with TRBD2. The CDR3 has 15 amino acids. The germline V gene has CDR1 SGHTA and CDR2 FQGNSA. V was pared by 5 bases and J by 6 bases, with 7 bases of the junction left unmatched. The CDR3 reads CASSMLAGVGNEQFF. CDR3 in DNA: TGTGCCAGCAGCATGCTAGCGGGAGTTGGCAATGAGCAGTTCTTC.

This chain connects TRBV7-2 to TRBJ2-5, with D possibly being TRBD2 (7 bases). The length of the CDR3 is 16 residues. V gave up 0 bases and J gave up 5 bases, with 16 bases separating them. Germline V gene sequence: CDR1 SGHTA, CDR2 FQGNSA. The CDR3 reads CASSLAGQGRGETQYF. The CDR3 DNA reads as TGTGCCAGCAGCTTAGCGGGCCAGGGGAGGGGGGAGACCCAGTACTTC.

This clone showed up just a few times. The chain employs TRBV29-1 and TRBJ2-3; D is possibly TRBD2 (7 bases). The CDR3 loop spans 14 amino acids. Germline V lookup: CDR1 SQVTM, CDR2 ANQGSEA. V lost 3 bases to trimming and J lost 0 bases, with 10 bases between them. Written as DNA, the CDR3 is TGCAGCGTTGATGCGGGGGCTAGCACAGATACGCAGTATTTT. Protein sequence: CSVDAGASTDTQYF.

The sample holds a few counts of this clone. This rearrangement joins TRBV25-1 to TRBJ1-2; TRBD1 aligns across 10 bases. The CDR3 has 14 amino acids. CDR1 MGHDK and CDR2 SYGVNS come from the germline V gene. Trimming at V came to 4 bases and at J to 7 bases, leaving 6 bases not matched to a gene. This CDR3 is CASSGRTGGSGYTF. CDR3 DNA sequence: TGTGCCAGCAGTGGCAGGACAGGGGGTAGTGGCTACACCTTC.

There are a few counts of this clone. V gene TRBV27 combines with J gene TRBJ2-1; TRBD1 is a possible D gene (7 bases). The CDR3 is 16 residues long. From germline, CDR1 is MNHEY and CDR2 SMNVEV (reference sequence). Trimming left V 7 bases short and J 4 bases short, with 20 bases between. This CDR3 reads CASIPRGDRLYNEQFF. The CDR3, as DNA: TGTGCCAGCATCCCTCGCGGGGACAGATTGTACAATGAGCAGTTCTTC.

The V and J genes are TRBV29-1 and TRBJ2-7, with a weak D call TRBD2 (6 bases). The V gene's germline CDR1 is SQVTM and CDR2 ANQGSEA. The V and J ends lost 5 bases and 3 bases respectively, with 11 bases between them. CDR3 length: 12 amino acids. The CDR3 nucleotides read TGCAGCGTTTCCGCGGGGAGCTACGAGCAGTACTTC. As protein: CSVSAGSYEQYF.

The chain couples TRBV7-3 to TRBJ2-5; TRBD2 matches at 7 bases. Germline CDR1 reads SGHTA; CDR2 reads FQGTGA. The junction had 9 bases not matched to a gene; V was cut back by 6 bases and J by 2 bases. This CDR3 contains 15 residues. This CDR3 reads CASSLGTSDQETQYF. The CDR3 DNA sequence: TGTGCCAGCAGTTTGGGCACTAGCGATCAAGAGACCCAGTACTTC.

The chain is built from TRBV7-9 and TRBJ1-5, with D unresolved. Looked up from germline, CDR1 is SEHNR and CDR2 is FQNEAQ (reference sequence). Trimming shortened V by 5 bases and J by 6 bases, and 20 bases separated the two germline ends. The CDR3 sequence is 16 residues long. The CDR3 coding sequence is TGTGCCAGCAGCCCCGGACTGGAAGCGGTGCGTCAGCCCCAGCATTTT. Encoded protein: CASSPGLEAVRQPQHF.

The chain employs TRBV9 and TRBJ2-1, with TRBD2 identical over 9 bases. V lost 0 bases and J lost 4; bases outside the gene matches: 5. Per the germline V gene, CDR1 is SGDLS and CDR2 is YYNGEE. The CDR3 has 16 residues. CDR3: CASSVGGLAGYNEQFF. The DNA of the CDR3 is TGTGCCAGCAGCGTAGGAGGTCTAGCGGGATACAATGAGCAGTTCTTC.

This clone showed up just a few times. V usage is TRBV5-1 and J usage is TRBJ2-1; D may be TRBD2 (6 bases). Between the trimmed V and J ends, which lost 3 bases and 9 bases, there was a span of 13 bases. CDR1 SGHRS and CDR2 YFSETQ come from the germline V gene. The length of the CDR3 is 13 residues. The CDR3 is CASSSPGLLEQFF. CDR3 DNA: TGCGCCAGCAGCTCTCCGGGACTTCTTGAGCAGTTCTTC. The variable domain in full, completed from reference TRBV5-1 and TRBJ2-1, reads KAGVTQTPRYLIKTRGQQVTLSCSPISGHRSVSWYQQTPGQGLQFLFEYFSETQRNKGNFPGRFSGRQFSNSRSEMNVSTLELGDSALYLCASSSPGLLEQFFGPGTRLTVL.

This rearrangement joins TRBV29-1 to TRBJ1-2; 9 positions agree with TRBD1. V gave up 6 bases and J gave up 2 bases; unmatched junction bases: 10. CDR3 length equals 15 residues. CDR1 is SQVTM and CDR2 is ANQGSEA in the germline V gene. In DNA form, the CDR3 reads TGCAGCGTGGGGGACAGGGCCTCTAAGAACTATGGCTACACCTTC. Translated, it gives CSVGDRASKNYGYTF. Full variable domain (missing parts from reference TRBV29-1 and TRBJ1-2): SAVISQKPSRDICQRGTSLTIQCQVDSQVTMMFWYRQQPGQSLTLIATANQGSEATYESGFVIDKFPISRPNLTFSTLTVSNMSPEDSSIYLCSVGDRASKNYGYTFGSGTRLTVV.

This clone was seen more than once but under ten times. This chain connects TRBV30 to TRBJ2-3, with D hard to call. The CDR3 consists of 14 residues. Trimming took off 0 bases at V and 1 base at J, with 8 bases between the two ends. Germline V gives CDR1 GTSNPN, CDR2 SVGIG (reference sequence). CDR3 nucleotides: TGTGCCTGGAGTGTGGTCTACCGCACAGATACGCAGTATTTT. It is translated as CAWSVVYRTDTQYF. The complete variable domain, with remaining parts taken from reference TRBV30 and TRBJ2-3, reads SQTIHQWPATLVQPVGSPLSLECTVEGTSNPNLYWYRQAAGRGLQLLFYSVGIGQISSEVPQNLSASRPQDRQFILSSKKLLLSDSGFYLCAWSVVYRTDTQYFGPGTRLTVL.

The V and J genes are TRBV6-5 and TRBJ1-5, with TRBD1 as a possible D gene (6 bases). Germline V gene data show CDR1 as MNHEY and CDR2 as SVGAGI. CDR3 length: 14 amino acids. V was cut by 2 bases and J by 7 bases, with 12 bases left in between. CDR3 sequence: CASSYDRRGQPQHF. CDR3 coding DNA: TGTGCCAGCAGTTACGACCGCAGGGGCCAGCCCCAGCATTTT.